The next 10 T cell receptor beta chains were all read from a single sample in a study of cytomegalovirus exposure and HLA in healthy donors. Vbeta (60) and Jbeta (13) primers were used in the PCR. Libraries were prepared by immunoSEQ multiplex PCR; TCRdb keeps only in-frame clonotypes and omits some of them. The table lists some 120,000 clones, approximately 80% of them singletons. Sequencing was performed on PBMCs. The receptors originated from a man aged 25-40 years in good health and CMV-seronegative.

A few counts support this clone. This sequence joins TRBV6-6 and TRBJ2-1, with TRBD2 matching over 7 bases. V was pared by 6 bases and J by 5 bases, with 7 bases of the junction left unmatched. Germline V lookup: CDR1 MNHNY, CDR2 SVGAGI (reference sequence). The CDR3 is 14 amino acids. The CDR3 DNA reads TGTGCCAGCAGAGCGGGGACCCGAAACAATGAGCAGTTCTTC. The encoded protein is CASRAGTRNNEQFF.

This clone was picked up a small number of times. This chain uses TRBV21-1 with TRBJ2-7; whether TRBD2, the table's D call, matches the DNA was not checked. TRBV21-1 is termed a pseudogene. The CDR3 is 17 amino acids. CDR3: CASSPRHSLASRYEQYF. The CDR3 DNA reads TGTGCCAGCAGCCCCCGGCACAGTCTAGCTTCCAGGTACGAGCAGTACTTC.

This rearrangement joins TRBV27 to TRBJ2-3, with 8 bases that match TRBD2. There are 17 residues in the CDR3. The V and J ends lost 2 bases and 1 base, in that order; junction bases with no gene match: 8. Germline V gene sequence: CDR1 MNHEY, CDR2 SMNVEV (reference sequence). The CDR3 here is CASSLTEREMGTDTQYF. The CDR3 bases are TGTGCCAGCAGTTTAACCGAGCGGGAGATGGGCACAGATACGCAGTATTTT.

This sequence joins TRBV27 and TRBJ2-1, with 11 bases fitting TRBD2. Trimming removed 2 bases from V and 4 bases from J; junction bases left unmatched: 4. CDR1 is MNHEY, CDR2 SMNVEV, per germline (reference sequence). This CDR3 spans 16 amino acids. The CDR3 loop is CASSLGSSGRYNEQFF. The CDR3 nucleotides read TGTGCCAGCAGTTTAGGGTCTAGCGGGAGGTACAATGAGCAGTTCTTC.

The chain carries TRBV27 and TRBJ2-2; no clear D. Germline V gives CDR1 MNHEY, CDR2 SMNVEV (reference sequence). The CDR3 has 15 amino acids. V shed 2 bases and J shed 3 bases, with 10 bases lying between them. The CDR3 spells CASSLLQLDTGELFF. The CDR3 coding sequence is TGTGCCAGCAGTTTACTCCAACTTGACACCGGGGAGCTGTTTTTT.

The sample holds a few counts of this clone. V gene TRBV6-5 combines with J gene TRBJ1-4, with D unclear. The CDR3 contains 13 residues. Trimming took 2 bases from V and 8 from J, leaving 9 bases between them. Germline V gene data show CDR1 as MNHEY and CDR2 as SVGAGI. The CDR3 reads CASSYEGREKLFF. The CDR3 DNA reads as TGTGCCAGCAGTTACGAGGGCCGGGAAAAACTGTTTTTT.

This clone occurred once. V and J are TRBV30 and TRBJ2-5; tentatively, D is TRBD1 (6 bases). Looked up from germline, CDR1 is GTSNPN and CDR2 is SVGIG (reference sequence). This CDR3 spans 13 amino acids. Between the trimmed V and J ends, which lost 2 bases and 11 bases, there was a span of 18 bases. The CDR3, as DNA: TGTGCCTGGAGTCAGGGGATTGGGGGAGAGCAGTACTTC. It codes for CAWSQGIGGEQYF.

This clone was observed once. Within the sample, other DNA sequences also encode this same CDR3. The chain's CDR3 is CASSVSGNTGELFF. CDR3 DNA: TGTGCCAGCAGCGTTAGCGGGAACACCGGGGAGCTGTTTTTT. The rearrangement links TRBV9 to TRBJ2-2; possible D gene TRBD2, 6 bases. The germline V gene has CDR1 SGDLS and CDR2 YYNGEE. Trimming removed 2 bases from V and 1 base from J, with 6 bases in between. The CDR3 has 14 residues.

This chain links TRBV29-1 with TRBJ2-1, with 12 bases fitting TRBD1. Germline CDR1 is SQVTM and CDR2 is ANQGSEA. The CDR3 is 15 amino acids. Trimming took 6 bases from V and 7 from J; bases not matched to a gene: 10. The CDR3 reads CSVNQGQGAWNEQFF. The CDR3 region has the DNA TGCAGCGTGAATCAGGGACAGGGGGCTTGGAATGAGCAGTTCTTC.

The rearrangement uses TRBV6-5 and TRBJ1-5; the D is unclear. Trimming cost V 8 bases and J 5 bases, with 16 bases left between them. Germline V gene sequence: CDR1 MNHEY, CDR2 SVGAGI. This CDR3 spans 14 amino acids. The DNA of the CDR3 is TGTGCCAGCTCCCGTCGGGGTCTCGATCAGCCCCAGCATTTT. It is translated as CASSRRGLDQPQHF.